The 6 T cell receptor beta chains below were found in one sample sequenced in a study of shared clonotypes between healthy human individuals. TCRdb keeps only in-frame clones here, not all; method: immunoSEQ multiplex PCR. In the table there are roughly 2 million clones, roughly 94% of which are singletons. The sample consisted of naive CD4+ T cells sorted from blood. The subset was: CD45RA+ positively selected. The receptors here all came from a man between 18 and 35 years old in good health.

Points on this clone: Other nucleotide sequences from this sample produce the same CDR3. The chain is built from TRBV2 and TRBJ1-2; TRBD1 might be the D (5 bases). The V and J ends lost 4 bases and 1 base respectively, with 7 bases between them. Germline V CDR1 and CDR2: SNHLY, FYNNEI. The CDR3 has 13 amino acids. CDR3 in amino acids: CASSVGVNYGYTF. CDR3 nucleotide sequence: TGTGCCAGCAGTGTGGGGGTTAACTATGGCTACACCTTC.

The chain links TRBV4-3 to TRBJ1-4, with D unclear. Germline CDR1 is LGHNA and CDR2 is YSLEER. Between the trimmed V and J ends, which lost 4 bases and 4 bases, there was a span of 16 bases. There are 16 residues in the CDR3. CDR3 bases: TGCGCCAGCAGCCCTCAAGGAACTCAGGATAATGAAAAACTGTTTTTT. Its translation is CASSPQGTQDNEKLFF.

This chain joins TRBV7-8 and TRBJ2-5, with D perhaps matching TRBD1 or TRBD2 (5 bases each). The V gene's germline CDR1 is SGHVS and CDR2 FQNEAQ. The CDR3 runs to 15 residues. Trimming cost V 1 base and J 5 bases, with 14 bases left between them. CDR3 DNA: TGTGCCAGCAGCTTAGTCGGGGCGCCCAGGGAGACCCAGTACTTC. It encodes CASSLVGAPRETQYF.

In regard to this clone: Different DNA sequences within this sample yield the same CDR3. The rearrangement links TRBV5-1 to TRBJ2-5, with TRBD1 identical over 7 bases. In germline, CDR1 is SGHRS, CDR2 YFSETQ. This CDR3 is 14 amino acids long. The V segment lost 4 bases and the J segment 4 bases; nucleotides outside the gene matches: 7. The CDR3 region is CASSPRGGGETQYF. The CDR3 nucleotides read TGCGCCAGCAGCCCGAGAGGGGGCGGAGAGACCCAGTACTTC. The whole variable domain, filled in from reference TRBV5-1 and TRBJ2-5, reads KAGVTQTPRYLIKTRGQQVTLSCSPISGHRSVSWYQQTPGQGLQFLFEYFSETQRNKGNFPGRFSGRQFSNSRSEMNVSTLELGDSALYLCASSPRGGGETQYFGPGTRLLVL.

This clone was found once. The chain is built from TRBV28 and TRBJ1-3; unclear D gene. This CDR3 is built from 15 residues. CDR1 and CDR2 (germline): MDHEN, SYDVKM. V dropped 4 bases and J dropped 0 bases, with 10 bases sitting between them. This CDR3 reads CASSSTGFSGNTIYF. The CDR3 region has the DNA TGTGCCAGCAGTTCGACGGGCTTCTCTGGAAACACCATATATTTT.

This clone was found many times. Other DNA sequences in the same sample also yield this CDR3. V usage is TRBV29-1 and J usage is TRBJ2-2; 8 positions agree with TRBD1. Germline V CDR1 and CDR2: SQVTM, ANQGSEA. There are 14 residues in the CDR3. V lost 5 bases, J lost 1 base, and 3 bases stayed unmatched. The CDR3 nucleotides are TGCAGCGTTCGGGACAGGAAGAACACCGGGGAGCTGTTTTTT. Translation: CSVRDRKNTGELFF.